This T cell receptor beta chain came from a study of blood T cell repertoires in COVID-19. Study at large: COVID-19 samples from acute and convalescent phases originated in the United States, Italy and Spain. From T cells, B-cell-depleted T cells, or PBMCs came the material, which was cDNA or gDNA.

Germline V gene data show CDR1 as SGHTS and CDR2 as YDEGEE. The CDR3 is 13 residues long. V shed 4 bases and J shed 4 bases, with 9 bases lying between them. As originally analysed: Amplification of reference gene primers provided the estimated nucleated cell counts. The data were produced by immunoSEQ multiplex PCR, yet TCRdb's version contains in-frame clones alone and is incomplete. For V, J and clone size, that table is used; D and trimming come from the DNA. Among about 87,000 clones listed, about 83% were seen once. This sequence originates from a woman between 55 and 75 years old with acute or convalescent COVID-19. V usage is TRBV5-8 and J usage is TRBJ2-1; D is possibly TRBD2 (5 bases). Sequencing was carried out using peripheral blood. CDR3 residues: CASSRRRYNEQFF. The CDR3 DNA is TGTGCCAGCAGCCGAAGGAGGTACAATGAGCAGTTCTTC.